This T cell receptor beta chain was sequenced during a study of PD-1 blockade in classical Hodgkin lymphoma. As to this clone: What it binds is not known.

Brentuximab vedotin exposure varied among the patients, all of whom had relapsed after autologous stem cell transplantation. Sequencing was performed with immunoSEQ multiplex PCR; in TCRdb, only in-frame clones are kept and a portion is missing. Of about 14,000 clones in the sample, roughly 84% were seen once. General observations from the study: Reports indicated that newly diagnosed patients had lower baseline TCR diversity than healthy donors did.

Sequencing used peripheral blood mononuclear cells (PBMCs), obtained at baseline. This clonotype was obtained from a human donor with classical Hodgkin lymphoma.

The CDR3 protein is CASSTGQGNYEQYF. In DNA, the CDR3 is TGCGCCAGCAGCACGGGACAGGGAAACTACGAGCAGTACTTC. The chain recombines TRBV5-1 with TRBJ2-7; TRBD1 agrees at 9 bases. This CDR3 comprises 14 residues. J lost 3 bases, V lost 4 bases, and 5 bases had no gene match. The germline V gene encodes CDR1 SGHRS and CDR2 YFSETQ.